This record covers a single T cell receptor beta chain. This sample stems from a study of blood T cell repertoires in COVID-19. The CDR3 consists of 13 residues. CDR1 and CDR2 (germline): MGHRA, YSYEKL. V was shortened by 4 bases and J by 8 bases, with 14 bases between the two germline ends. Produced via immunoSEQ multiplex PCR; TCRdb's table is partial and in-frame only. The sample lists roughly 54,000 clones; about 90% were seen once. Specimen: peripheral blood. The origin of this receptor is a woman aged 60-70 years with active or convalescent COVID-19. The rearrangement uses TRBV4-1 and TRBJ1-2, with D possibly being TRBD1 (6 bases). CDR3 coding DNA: TGCGCCAGCAGCCCCACCACAGGGTCGGGCTACACCTTC. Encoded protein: CASSPTTGSGYTF.